This TCR beta chain is drawn from a study of blood T cell repertoires in COVID-19. Using immunoSEQ multiplex PCR, the repertoire was profiled, and TCRdb retains in-frame clones only, with some absent. Of approximately 300,000 clones in the sample, 88% were seen once. The germline CDR1 and CDR2 sequences are SQVTM and ANQGSEA. V lost 3 bases, J lost 3 bases, and 2 bases stayed unmatched. The CDR3 loop spans 14 amino acids. This sequence was found in a woman in her forties or fifties with active or convalescent COVID-19. This chain connects TRBV29-1 to TRBJ2-3; 11 bases are a match to TRBD2. Sequences were obtained from peripheral blood. The CDR3 coding sequence is TGCAGCGTTGATACTAGCGGGAGTACAGATACGCAGTATTTT. Its translation is CSVDTSGSTDTQYF.